This section outlines one T cell receptor beta chain sequence together with its context. Its cognate antigen is unknown. This sample is drawn from a study of OX40 agonist ivuxolimab in advanced cancers. Overall study results and limits: Dose levels from 0.1 to 3.0 mg/kg saw CD4+ and CD8+ blood T cells expand clonally by week 6.

People who had autoimmune disease history or systemic immunosuppression were excluded. Here immunoSEQ multiplex PCR was the method, and the copy in TCRdb shows in-frame clones only, minus some. The sample contains roughly 65,000 clones, 85% of which appear only once. CDR1 LNHNV and CDR2 YYDKDF come from the germline V gene (reference sequence). This CDR3 is built from 14 residues. The V and J ends lost 1 base and 3 bases respectively, with 9 bases between them. The chain couples TRBV15 to TRBJ2-5; possibly TRBD2 for D (5 bases). Here the sequenced sample was CD4+ or CD8+ T cells sorted from blood, taken in a trial of the OX40 agonist ivuxolimab. This sequence originates from an adult with an advanced solid tumor such as melanoma, head and neck, liver or kidney cancer. For the CDR3, the DNA is TGTGCCACCAGCAGAGCGGCAGCGGAAGAGACCCAGTACTTC. Translated: CATSRAAAEETQYF.